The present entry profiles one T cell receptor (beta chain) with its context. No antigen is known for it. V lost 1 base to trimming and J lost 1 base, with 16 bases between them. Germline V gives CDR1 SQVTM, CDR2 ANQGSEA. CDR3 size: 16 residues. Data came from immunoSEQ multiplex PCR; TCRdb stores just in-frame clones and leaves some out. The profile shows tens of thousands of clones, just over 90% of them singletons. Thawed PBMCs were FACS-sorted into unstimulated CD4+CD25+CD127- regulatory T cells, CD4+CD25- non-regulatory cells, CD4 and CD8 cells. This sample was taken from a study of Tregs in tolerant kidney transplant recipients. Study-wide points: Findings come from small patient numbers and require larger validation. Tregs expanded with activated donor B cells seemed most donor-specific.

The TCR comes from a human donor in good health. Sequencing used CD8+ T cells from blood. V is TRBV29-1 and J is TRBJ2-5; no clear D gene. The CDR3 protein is CSVEGAGVKTQETQYF. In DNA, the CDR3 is TGCAGCGTTGAAGGGGCTGGGGTGAAGACCCAAGAGACCCAGTACTTC.